A selection of T cell receptor beta chains follows, all from one sample in a study of control samples from healthy donors and cancer patients. Produced via immunoSEQ multiplex PCR; TCRdb's table is partial and in-frame only. Here the sample spans approximately 150,000 clones, about 90% being singletons. Material for sequencing was PBMCs. These receptors all stem from a man aged 50 to 59 with head and neck cancer. CDR3s leave out the opening cysteine and the closing phenylalanine or tryptophan.

v_call	j_call	cdr3_aa
TRBV6-2/TRBV6-3	TRBJ2-5	ASSPRGGSRYQETQY
TRBV30	TRBJ2-5	AWSAFAGRRETQY
TRBV27	TRBJ2-6	ASRFSGSGANVLT
TRBV29-1	TRBJ2-7	SVASASYEQY
TRBV18	TRBJ1-4	ASSPRNAEKLF
TRBV25-1	TRBJ2-5	ASSPGTIIQETQY
TRBV9	TRBJ1-5	ASSALGGNQPQH
TRBV5-1	TRBJ2-2	ASSPGQRWDTGELF
TRBV6-5	TRBJ2-3	ASSYLGRGNTDTQY
TRBV30	TRBJ1-5	AWSRLSDQPQH
TRBV7-6	TRBJ2-7	ASSSNPGLAYEQY
TRBV18	TRBJ2-5	ASSPGQPPQETQY
TRBV7-9	TRBJ2-7	ASSLGQRLGDEQY
TRBV9	TRBJ2-1	ASSVVGSSGGYNEQF
TRBV4-1	TRBJ1-2	ASSQDSGWDGYT
TRBV7-3	TRBJ2-3	ASSLNGADTQY
TRBV18	TRBJ1-3	ASSPTSSASGNTIY
TRBV12-5	TRBJ2-2	ASGFSLTMEGTGELF
TRBV3-1/TRBV3-2	TRBJ1-2	ASSPDRGLNGYT
TRBV29-1	TRBJ1-2	SVSADTPNYGYT
TRBV5-4	TRBJ2-3	ASSLGGLAGDTQY
TRBV10-1	TRBJ2-7	ASNPGTSGSQQY
TRBV2	TRBJ2-6	ASSVRVGTGANVLT
TRBV7-9	TRBJ2-1	ASRPTSGGASLDNEQF
TRBV7-9	TRBJ2-5	ASSTGTSGQETQY
TRBV7-9	TRBJ1-5	ASSPRGGGNQPQH
TRBV7-9	TRBJ1-1	ASSLPTRNTEAF
TRBV5-6	TRBJ2-7	ATQWGGPTSSYEQY
TRBV14	TRBJ2-2	ASSRGTGELF
TRBV27	TRBJ2-7	ASSLTGTYEQY
TRBV5-1	TRBJ2-4	ASSLAPGTTKNIQY
TRBV7-9	TRBJ2-7	ASSPTSTGLEQY
TRBV12-3/TRBV12-4	TRBJ2-5	ASTYAGRETQY
TRBV18	TRBJ1-2	ASSLRDRDDGYT
TRBV19	TRBJ1-1	ASRGGVTEAF
TRBV6-6	TRBJ2-2	ASRGGSGQNTGELF
TRBV10-3	TRBJ2-3	AISDFQGTQY
TRBV7-7	TRBJ2-2	ASSRGVTGELF
TRBV6-5	TRBJ1-2	ASSYSEKNGYT
TRBV9	TRBJ2-1	ASSVGPVITNEQF
TRBV28	TRBJ2-7	ASRGGTQFYEQY
TRBV4-1	TRBJ2-1	ASSRQELAGVRDEQF
TRBV11-2	TRBJ1-1	ASSLDTGTEAF
TRBV19	TRBJ2-1	ASSIAGGGYNEQF